This passage covers 13 T cell receptor beta chains from one sample sequenced in a study of CD8 T cells in Susac syndrome. After extraction with the RNeasy kit, about 0.5 to 1 ug of the RNA was reverse transcribed using random hexamers. TCRdb analysed the immunoSEQ multiplex PCR reads with MiXCR anew, one entry per CDR3 protein. The table records 70,000 to 100,000 distinct CDR3 sequences, approximately 96% of them present only once. The source material was CD8+ T cells from PBMCs. Receptors were obtained from a human donor with Susac syndrome.

This clonotype was observed once. The genes are TRBV7-2 and TRBJ1-6, with D perhaps TRBD1 (5 bases). This CDR3 region has 13 residues. Per the germline V gene, CDR1 is SGHTA and CDR2 is FQGNSA. The V and J ends lost 3 bases and 11 bases respectively, with 11 bases between them. CDR3 in amino acids: CASSLAPGTPLHF. The DNA of the CDR3 is TGTGCCAGCAGCTTGGCCCCAGGGACACCCCTCCACTTT.

This chain links TRBV12-3 or TRBV12-4 with TRBJ1-6; a weak D match, TRBD1 (6 bases). This CDR3 has 13 residues. V lost 7 bases and J 10 bases, leaving 14 bases between the germline ends. CDR3 amino acids: CASKVEGGSPLHF. The CDR3 DNA sequence: TGTGCCAGCAAGGTAGAGGGGGGATCACCCCTCCACTTT.

This chain joins TRBV20-1 and TRBJ2-2, with 9 bases that match TRBD2. The length of the CDR3 is 17 residues. Germline trimming cut 0 bases from V and 2 bases from J; bases unmatched to any gene: 7. The germline CDR1 and CDR2 sequences are DFQATT and SNEGSKA (reference sequence). The chain's CDR3 is CSAREASGVRNTGELFF. In nucleotides, the CDR3 is TGCAGTGCTAGAGAGGCTAGCGGGGTCCGTAACACCGGGGAGCTGTTTTTT.

In DNA form, the CDR3 reads TGCGCCAGCAGCCAAGAAAGGGGGTACCAAGAGACCCAGTACTTC. Its translation is CASSQERGYQETQYF. The genes are TRBV4-3 and TRBJ2-5, with D possibly TRBD1 on 6 matching bases. V was clipped by 0 bases and J by 0 bases, with 8 bases between them. The CDR3 totals 15 residues. Germline CDR1 and CDR2: LGHNA and YSLEER.

The J gene is TRBJ2-7, the V gene TRBV9; D remains ambiguous. The CDR3 covers 12 residues. The V gene lost 0 bases and the J gene lost 6 bases, with 7 bases spanning the gap. The germline V gene has CDR1 SGDLS and CDR2 YYNGEE. The CDR3 DNA sequence: TGTGCCAGCAGCGTAGGAGGATCCGAGCAGTACTTC. Residues: CASSVGGSEQYF.

J is TRBJ2-3 and V is TRBV9; D perhaps matches TRBD1 (6 bases). CDR3 size: 17 residues. Trimming left V 1 base short and J 2 bases short, with 17 bases between. Germline-derived CDR1 and CDR2 are SGDLS and YYNGEE. The CDR3 nucleotides read TGTGCCAGCAGCGTATCAAACAGGGTGACCCCCACAGATACGCAGTATTTT. Translation: CASSVSNRVTPTDTQYF.

This clonotype was observed a single time. The CDR3 DNA reads as TGCGCCAGCAGCTTCCGCGGGACAGGGAACTCCAATGAGCAGTTCTTC. Protein product: CASSFRGTGNSNEQFF. The chain links TRBV5-1 to TRBJ2-1; 9 bases fit TRBD1. V shed 2 bases, J shed 6 bases, and the junction held 9 bases outside the gene matches. Germline CDR1 is SGHRS and CDR2 is YFSETQ. The CDR3 is 16 amino acids. Full variable domain (missing parts from reference TRBV5-1 and TRBJ2-1): KAGVTQTPRYLIKTRGQQVTLSCSPISGHRSVSWYQQTPGQGLQFLFEYFSETQRNKGNFPGRFSGRQFSNSRSEMNVSTLELGDSALYLCASSFRGTGNSNEQFFGPGTRLTVL.

The CDR3 nucleotides are TGTGCCAGCAGTTTGGTGGGGAGCTCCTACGAGCAGTACTTC. Translated: CASSLVGSSYEQYF. V usage is TRBV27 and J usage is TRBJ2-7; possible D gene TRBD2, 5 bases. This CDR3 is 14 amino acids long. Germline V gives CDR1 MNHEY, CDR2 SMNVEV (reference sequence). V was shortened by 3 bases and J by 0 bases, with 9 bases between the two germline ends.

The genes are TRBV20-1 and TRBJ2-5; TRBD2 matches at 7 bases. The V and J ends lost 1 base and 4 bases, in that order; junction bases with no gene match: 9. Germline V gene data show CDR1 as DFQATT and CDR2 as SNEGSKA (reference sequence). This CDR3 has 15 amino acids. The CDR3 sequence is CSARAVAGASETQYF. The CDR3 DNA reads TGCAGTGCTAGAGCTGTGGCGGGAGCGTCAGAGACCCAGTACTTC.

The rearrangement links TRBV20-1 to TRBJ1-2; 9 bases fit TRBD1. Unmatched junction bases numbered 14, after V lost 6 bases and J lost 6 bases. The CDR3 is 15 amino acids. Germline-derived CDR1 and CDR2 are DFQATT and SNEGSKA (reference sequence). CDR3 nucleotides: TGCAGTGCCCAGGAAACGGGACAGGGAATTGATGGCTACACCTTC. Translating gives CSAQETGQGIDGYTF.

The V call is TRBV12-3 or TRBV12-4, the J call TRBJ2-1; D remains unclear. The CDR3 is 12 residues long. V lost 7 bases, J lost 7 bases, and 11 bases lay in between. CDR3 coding DNA: TGTGCCAGCACCCCCGGTTCGAATGAGCAGTTCTTC. It yields the protein CASTPGSNEQFF.

The CDR3 region has the DNA TGTGCCAGTACCCAGACAGGGGCAGTGGAGCCCCAGCATTTT. It specifies CASTQTGAVEPQHF. This chain connects TRBV19 to TRBJ1-5; 8 bases match TRBD1. The V segment lost 7 bases and the J segment 8 bases; nucleotides outside the gene matches: 10. CDR1 is LNHDA and CDR2 is SQIVND in the germline V gene (reference sequence). The CDR3 runs 14 residues.

The chain recombines TRBV15 with TRBJ2-7, with TRBD1 identical over 7 bases. V lost 2 bases to trimming and J lost 5 bases; unmatched junction nucleotides: 3. This CDR3 comprises 13 residues. Germline CDR1 is LNHNV and CDR2 is YYDKDF (reference sequence). CDR3 in DNA: TGTGCCACCAGCAGATGGACAGGAGACGAGCAGTACTTC. It codes for CATSRWTGDEQYF.